This is a list of T cell receptor beta chains from one sample in a study of T cells in Graves' hyperthyroidism and ophthalmopathy. TCRdb recomputed calls from the multiplex PCR reads with MiXCR, one row per CDR3 protein. Here the sample spans around 500,000 distinct CDR3 sequences, roughly 16% being singletons. Input material: blood. These receptors were taken from a woman in her twenties or thirties with Graves' ophthalmopathy. CDR3s include the opening cysteine and the closing phenylalanine or tryptophan. A D gene is named only where the DNA matches it firmly. Clone sizes are given selectively: once, few, many, or a class where the clone is expanded.

TRBJ2-1 | TRBV28 | TRBD2 | many | 18 | TGTGCCAGCAGTCCGGGGACTAGCGGGAGGGCCCTCTACAATGAGCAGTTCTTC | CASSPGTSGRALYNEQFF
TRBJ2-7 | TRBV19 | TRBD2 | - | 12 | TGTGCCTCGACTAGCAGTTCCTACGAGCAGTACTTC | CASTSSSYEQYF
TRBJ1-1 | TRBV28 | - | few | 14 | TGTGCCAGCAGTTTATGGCTGGGGAACACTGAAGCTTTCTTT | CASSLWLGNTEAFF
TRBJ2-1 | TRBV7-7 | TRBD2 | many | 15 | TGTGCCAGCAGCTTAGGCGCGGGAGGGCTAGGTGAGCAGTTCTTC | CASSLGAGGLGEQFF
TRBJ2-7 | TRBV6-1 | - | many | 11 | TGTGCCAGCAGAGGACCTGGGGAGCAGTACTTC | CASRGPGEQYF
TRBJ2-7 | TRBV27 | TRBD2 | few | 14 | TGTGCCAGCAGTTTGGAACTAGCGGGCTACGAGCAGTACTTC | CASSLELAGYEQYF
TRBJ2-5 | TRBV6-2/TRBV6-3 | - | many | 15 | TGTGCCAGCAGTTCTAGCGTCGGACCCCAAGAGACCCAGTACTTC | CASSSSVGPQETQYF
TRBJ2-1 | TRBV14 | - | few | 14 | TGTGCCAGCAGTCAGAGACCGGCCTACAATGAGCAGTTCTTC | CASSQRPAYNEQFF
TRBJ2-1 | TRBV20-1 | TRBD2 | many | 16 | TGCAGTGCTACCAAAAGGGGTGGGAGGGCCGCCAATGAGCAGTTCTTC | CSATKRGGRAANEQFF
TRBJ2-7 | TRBV6-2/TRBV6-3 | TRBD2 | few | 17 | TGTGCCAGCAGTTACCCAGCGGGAGAGGTGGGGTCCTACGAGCAGTACTTC | CASSYPAGEVGSYEQYF
TRBJ1-1 | TRBV6-6 | - | many | 13 | TGTGCCAGCAGTTACTCCAGAGATTCCGAAGCTTTCTTT | CASSYSRDSEAFF
TRBJ1-2 | TRBV20-1 | - | - | 11 | TGCAGTGCTATACAGGGTCGCGGCTACACCTTC | CSAIQGRGYTF
TRBJ2-7 | TRBV5-1 | TRBD1 | many | 15 | TGCGCCAGCAGCAGAAGGACAGGGGGGCCCTACGAGCAGTACTTC | CASSRRTGGPYEQYF
TRBJ1-2 | TRBV10-3 | TRBD1 | - | 13 | TGTGCCATCAGCCCAGACAGGGCTGGGGGCTACACCTTC | CAISPDRAGGYTF
TRBJ1-3 | TRBV6-1 | TRBD1 | - | 15 | TGTGCCACCACCAAGTCGGGACAGGGTGGAAACACCATATATTTT | CATTKSGQGGNTIYF
TRBJ1-6 | TRBV20-1 | - | many | 13 | TGCAGTGCTAGCTCCGTCTGGAATTCACCCCTCCACTTT | CSASSVWNSPLHF
TRBJ2-7 | TRBV29-1 | - | - | 13 | TGCAGCGTTGGGGTCTCGGGCCCTCACGAGCAGTACTTC | CSVGVSGPHEQYF
TRBJ2-7 | TRBV11-3 | TRBD1 | many | 17 | TGTGCCAGCAGCGGGACCTCGACAGGGGGCTTTTCCTACGAGCAGTACTTC | CASSGTSTGGFSYEQYF
TRBJ2-7 | TRBV6-2/TRBV6-3 | - | many | 13 | TGTGCCAGCAGTTACTCGGAGGTCTACGAGCAGTACTTC | CASSYSEVYEQYF
TRBJ1-2 | TRBV7-9 | - | many | 15 | TGTGCCAGCAGCTTAGAGGGTTTGACTAACTATGGCTACACCTTC | CASSLEGLTNYGYTF
TRBJ2-7 | TRBV29-1 | - | few | 14 | TGCAGCGTTAGGACAGCCGGCTTGGACGACGAGCAGTACTTC | CSVRTAGLDDEQYF
TRBJ2-7 | TRBV6-2/TRBV6-3 | - | - | 12 | TGTGCCAGCAGCCACAGGGTCTACGAGCAGTACTTC | CASSHRVYEQYF
TRBJ2-1 | TRBV7-3 | - | few | 14 | TGTGCCAGCAGCTTAAATTCTCTAACCAATGAGCAGTTCTTC | CASSLNSLTNEQFF
TRBJ2-1 | TRBV24-1 | TRBD1 | - | 18 | TGTGCCACCACGGTGGGTCACAGGGGGCGCGAAGCCTACAATGAGCAGTTCTTC | CATTVGHRGREAYNEQFF
TRBJ1-5 | TRBV7-9 | - | - | 15 | TGTGCCAGCAGCTTAAGAGGAGGCATCGATCAGCCCCAGCATTTT | CASSLRGGIDQPQHF
TRBJ1-4 | TRBV28 | TRBD1 | few | 14 | TGTGCCAGCAGTCAACAGGGGGGTAATGAAAAACTGTTTTTT | CASSQQGGNEKLFF
TRBJ2-7 | TRBV5-1 | TRBD2 | - | 17 | TGCGCCAGCAGCCAAGCAGCCCCCCTAGCGGGAGGGCGCGAGCAGTACTTC | CASSQAAPLAGGREQYF
TRBJ2-4 | TRBV28 | - | many | 14 | TGTGCCAGCAGTTTCTCACGGGCGGAGAACATTCAGTACTTC | CASSFSRAENIQYF
TRBJ2-1 | TRBV7-9 | TRBD1 | many | 20 | TGTGCCAGCAGCTTCAGACAGGGGGCCTTCGAAACTAGCTCCTACAATGAGCAGTTCTTC | CASSFRQGAFETSSYNEQFF
TRBJ2-5 | TRBV5-8 | - | few | 15 | TGTGCCAGCAGCTCCGGGACACGGGAAGGAGAGACCCAGTACTTC | CASSSGTREGETQYF
TRBJ1-5 | TRBV6-2/TRBV6-3 | - | - | 16 | TGTGCCAGCAGTTCCCGAACTATACGGAGCAATCAGCCCCAGCATTTT | CASSSRTIRSNQPQHF
TRBJ2-4 | TRBV20-1 | TRBD2 | few | 17 | TGCAGTGCCGGGACTAGCGGAGCCGTACTAGCCAAAAACATTCAGTACTTC | CSAGTSGAVLAKNIQYF
TRBJ2-6 | TRBV20-1 | - | many | 14 | TGCAGTGCTAGAAGGGGCTCTGGGGCCAACGTCCTGACTTTC | CSARRGSGANVLTF
TRBJ2-7 | TRBV29-1 | TRBD1 | many | 14 | TGCAGCGTTGAGCAGGGGGCTTTGGGGGGCGAGCAGTACTTC | CSVEQGALGGEQYF
TRBJ2-3 | TRBV6-1 | TRBD1 | few | 17 | TGTGCCAGCAGGTCTGACAGGGGGACAGGGGCGGCAGATACGCAGTATTTT | CASRSDRGTGAADTQYF
TRBJ2-7 | TRBV27 | TRBD2 | - | 15 | TGTGCCAGCAGCTTAGGGACTACCGGGGGAAACGAGCAGTACTTC | CASSLGTTGGNEQYF
TRBJ2-7 | TRBV6-2/TRBV6-3 | - | few | 13 | TGTGCCAGCAGCCCCCGGAACAATTACGAGCAGTACTTC | CASSPRNNYEQYF
TRBJ2-7 | TRBV7-2 | TRBD2 | many | 15 | TGTGCCAGCAGCCCAGGCAATAGCGGGAAGGGCGAGCAGTACTTC | CASSPGNSGKGEQYF
TRBJ1-1 | TRBV25-1 | - | many | 13 | TGTGCCAGTGAAAAGGGAGTGACCACTGAAGCTTTCTTT | CASEKGVTTEAFF
TRBJ2-7 | TRBV7-9 | TRBD1 | many | 17 | TGTGCCAGCAGCTTAGGAGGATCCGGGACAGTCTCCTACGAGCAGTACTTC | CASSLGGSGTVSYEQYF